The 32 T cell receptor beta chains presented below share a single source sample, sequenced in a study of cytomegalovirus exposure and HLA in healthy donors. PCR used 60 Vbeta primers and 13 Jbeta primers. The repertoire was sequenced with immunoSEQ multiplex PCR; TCRdb's copy has only in-frame clones and lacks some. Among roughly 100,000 clones listed, 71% were seen once. The source material was PBMCs. The receptors were gathered from a female donor in good health and CMV-seronegative.

The chain is built from TRBV19 and TRBJ2-6; D might be TRBD1 (6 bases). Germline CDR1 is LNHDA and CDR2 is SQIVND (reference sequence). Trimming took 2 bases from V and 3 from J, leaving 11 bases between them. This CDR3 spans 16 amino acids. CDR3 nucleotides: TGTGCCAGTAGTATACCTCAGGGGTATGGGGCCAACGTCCTGACTTTC. Its translation: CASSIPQGYGANVLTF.

The rearrangement joins TRBV11-3 to TRBJ2-2; 15 nucleotides agree with TRBD2. After removal of 8 bases from V and 4 bases from J, the junction contained 2 bases not matched to a gene. Germline values: CDR1 SGHNT, CDR2 YENEEA. The CDR3 contains 15 residues. The CDR3 protein is CASGLAGGSTGELFF. In DNA, the CDR3 is TGTGCCAGCGGACTAGCGGGAGGGTCCACCGGGGAGCTGTTTTTT. Supplemented by reference TRBV11-3 and TRBJ2-2, the full variable domain reads EAGVVQSPRYKIIEKKQPVAFWCNPISGHNTLYWYLQNLGQGPELLIRYENEEAVDDSQLPKDRFSAERLKGVDSTLKIQPAELGDSAVYLCASGLAGGSTGELFFGEGSRLTVL.

Worth noting for this clone: At one boundary the junction diverges from the germline segment, which might be a read error. This chain uses TRBV30 with TRBJ2-1; 13 bases are shared with TRBD2. The length of the CDR3 is 16 residues. The V gene's germline CDR1 is GTSNPN and CDR2 SVGIG (reference sequence). The CDR3 loop reads CARSAGTSGTYNEQFF. For the CDR3, the DNA is TGTGCCCGGAGTGCCGGGACTAGCGGGACCTACAATGAGCAGTTCTTC.

The chain combines TRBV7-8 with TRBJ2-7, with 10 bases aligning to TRBD2. Germline loops: CDR1 SGHVS, CDR2 FQNEAQ. CDR3 length: 16 residues. With 5 bases clipped from V and 5 bases from J, the junction kept 12 bases outside the gene matches. This CDR3 is CASSPRLEREGDEQYF. CDR3 bases: TGTGCCAGCAGCCCCCGTTTGGAGCGGGAGGGTGACGAGCAGTACTTC.

The chain has TRBV28 and TRBJ1-4; TRBD1 matches 7 bases. CDR3 length equals 15 residues. J lost 5 bases, V lost 6 bases, and 9 bases had no gene match. Germline V gives CDR1 MDHEN, CDR2 SYDVKM. Written as DNA, the CDR3 is TGTGCCAGCAGCGAACAGGGGTATGGGAATGAAAAACTGTTTTTT. It translates to CASSEQGYGNEKLFF.

The chain joins TRBV7-7 to TRBJ2-1; 10 bases fit TRBD2. Trimming took 5 bases from V and 7 from J; bases not matched to a gene: 5. The CDR3 extends over 14 amino acids. The V gene's germline CDR1 is SSHAT and CDR2 FNYEAQ (reference sequence). The CDR3 sequence: CASSPSGRGNEQFF. The CDR3 DNA sequence: TGTGCCAGCAGCCCAAGCGGGAGGGGAAATGAGCAGTTCTTC.

V and J are TRBV27 and TRBJ2-1; 8 positions match TRBD2. Trimming cost V 0 bases and J 0 bases; bases outside gene matches: 4. Per the germline V gene, CDR1 is MNHEY and CDR2 is SMNVEV (reference sequence). This CDR3 has 17 residues. The CDR3 bases are TGTGCCAGCAGTTTATCGGTAGCGGGGAGCTCCTACAATGAGCAGTTCTTC. It encodes CASSLSVAGSSYNEQFF.

This clone was counted a single time. The chain has TRBV19 and TRBJ1-1, with D possibly matching TRBD1 (6 bases). The CDR3 totals 14 residues. V was clipped by 8 bases and J by 3 bases, with 16 bases between them. In germline, CDR1 is LNHDA, CDR2 SQIVND (reference sequence). CDR3 DNA: TGTGCCAGTTCTCCCAGGGGTTCCGACACTGAAGCTTTCTTT. It specifies CASSPRGSDTEAFF.

CDR3 nucleotides: TGTGCCAGCAGCTACAGTGGTGCCACTGAAGCTTTCTTT. Protein product: CASSYSGATEAFF. J is TRBJ1-1 and V is TRBV7-9; D call uncertain. The CDR3 has 13 amino acids. The V end was cut by 4 bases, the J end by 4 bases, with 10 bases between. The germline V gene has CDR1 SEHNR and CDR2 FQNEAQ (reference sequence). The full variable domain, in which reference TRBV7-9 and TRBJ1-1 provide the parts outside the CDR3, is DTGVSQNPRHKITKRGQNVTFRCDPISEHNRLYWYRQTLGQGPEFLTYFQNEAQLEKSRLLSDRFSAERPKGSFSTLEIQRTEQGDSAMYLCASSYSGATEAFFGQGTRLTVV.

This rearrangement joins TRBV14 to TRBJ2-5; 10 bases line up with TRBD1. The J call may be incorrect, as the DNA end agrees better with TRBJ2-7. This CDR3 comprises 15 residues. The germline V gene encodes CDR1 SGHDN and CDR2 FVKESK. The DNA of the CDR3 is TGTGCCAGCAGCCAGGGACAGGGGAGTATTTACGAGCAGTACTTC. Protein sequence: CASSQGQGSIYEQYF.

The V and J genes are TRBV6-5 and TRBJ2-1, with 7 positions matching TRBD2. CDR1 is MNHEY and CDR2 is SVGAGI in the germline V gene. V lost 10 bases, J lost 6 bases, and 15 bases stayed unmatched. CDR3 length: 15 amino acids. This chain's CDR3 is CATARTGGTSNEQFF. The CDR3 region has the DNA TGTGCCACCGCGCGGACGGGAGGCACTTCCAATGAGCAGTTCTTC.

In its sample, this clone was seen once. The rearrangement uses TRBV5-1 and TRBJ1-1; D is possibly TRBD1 (5 bases). The CDR3 contains 15 residues. V dropped 8 bases and J dropped 0 bases, with 17 bases sitting between them. Germline lookup yields CDR1 SGHRS and CDR2 YFSETQ. The DNA of the CDR3 is TGCGCCAGTTCCCGGGAGTGGGGGGTGAACACTGAAGCTTTCTTT. It is translated as CASSREWGVNTEAFF.

This clone was observed a few times. This rearrangement joins TRBV7-3 to TRBJ2-1; 9 bases match TRBD2. CDR1 is SGHTA, CDR2 FQGTGA, per germline. The CDR3 has 15 residues. Unmatched junction bases numbered 12, after V lost 5 bases and J lost 10 bases. The CDR3 coding sequence is TGTGCCAGCAGCGGAGGGTTAGCGGGAGACGAGGAGCAGTTCTTC. This translates into CASSGGLAGDEEQFF.

This sequence joins TRBV7-9 and TRBJ2-7, with 8 bases fitting TRBD1. V lost 5 bases to trimming and J lost 2 bases; unmatched junction nucleotides: 11. CDR1 is SEHNR and CDR2 is FQNEAQ in the germline V gene (reference sequence). This CDR3 is built from 16 residues. The CDR3 nucleotides are TGTGCCAGCAGCCCAAGGACGGGACAGGTGCCCTACGAGCAGTACTTC. Its translation is CASSPRTGQVPYEQYF.

V usage is TRBV5-4 and J usage is TRBJ1-3; no reliable D call. The V gene lost 0 bases and the J gene lost 3 bases, with 7 bases spanning the gap. Germline V lookup: CDR1 SGHNT, CDR2 YYREEE (reference sequence). This CDR3 has 14 residues. DNA for the CDR3: TGTGCCAGCAGCTTGGGCGGAAATGGAAACACCATATATTTT. As protein: CASSLGGNGNTIYF. Using reference TRBV5-4 and TRBJ1-3 for the parts outside the CDR3, the full variable domain is ETGVTQSPTHLIKTRGQQVTLRCSSQSGHNTVSWYQQALGQGPQFIFQYYREEENGRGNFPPRFSGLQFPNYSSELNVNALELDDSALYLCASSLGGNGNTIYFGEGSWLTVV.

This clone was counted a few times. This sequence joins TRBV11-2 and TRBJ2-7; 8 nucleotides align to TRBD2. J lost 0 bases, V lost 3 bases, and 4 bases had no gene match. Germline V gene lookup returns CDR1 SGHAT and CDR2 FQNNGV. This CDR3 comprises 15 residues. This chain's CDR3 is CASSLTSAASYEQYF. CDR3 bases: TGTGCCAGCAGCTTGACTAGCGCTGCCTCCTACGAGCAGTACTTC.

This clone appeared a single time. DNA of the CDR3: TGCGCCAGCAGCTTGGATACAGCTAGCACAGATACGCAGTATTTT. The encoded protein is CASSLDTASTDTQYF. This chain uses TRBV5-1 with TRBJ2-3; D gene unclear. The length of the CDR3 is 15 residues. The germline CDR1 and CDR2 sequences are SGHRS and YFSETQ. V lost 0 bases and J lost 0, with 8 bases in between.

V gene TRBV28 combines with J gene TRBJ1-4, with 7 bases matching TRBD1. CDR1 MDHEN and CDR2 SYDVKM come from the germline V gene. The junction had 9 bases not matched to a gene; V was cut back by 7 bases and J by 4 bases. The CDR3 runs to 15 residues. CDR3 DNA sequence: TGTGCCAGCATCAGACAGGGTGCGAGTAATGAAAAACTGTTTTTT. This codes for CASIRQGASNEKLFF.

On this clone: The junction does not match germline at one end; this may be a read error. The chain employs TRBV19 and TRBJ1-2; D is unclear. This CDR3 region has 12 residues. CDR1 is LNHDA and CDR2 is SQIVND in the germline V gene (reference sequence). CDR3 sequence (DNA): TGTGCCAGTAGTATGGCGGCCACCCTTTTTTCCTTC. This sequence encodes CASSMAATLFSF.

This chain uses TRBV18 with TRBJ2-5; perhaps TRBD1 as D (6 bases). Trimming took 8 bases from V and 2 from J, leaving 12 bases between them. The germline V gene encodes CDR1 KGHSH and CDR2 LQKENI. This CDR3 spans 13 amino acids. The CDR3 region is CASTLTGQETQYF. The CDR3, as DNA: TGTGCCAGCACATTGACAGGACAAGAGACCCAGTACTTC.

J is TRBJ2-5 and V is TRBV5-4; D not certain. CDR1 SGHNT and CDR2 YYREEE come from the germline V gene (reference sequence). The ends were cut back, 0 bases at V and 1 base at J, with 10 bases in the middle. The CDR3 has 15 amino acids. DNA for the CDR3: TGTGCCAGCAGCTTGGGCCTAGTTGGCCAAGAGACCCAGTACTTC. Translating gives CASSLGLVGQETQYF.

The J gene is TRBJ2-2, the V gene TRBV7-9; 13 bases agree with TRBD2. The germline gives CDR1 SEHNR, CDR2 FQNEAQ (reference sequence). V was pared by 3 bases and J by 6 bases, with 4 bases of the junction left unmatched. The CDR3 length is 16 residues. CDR3 residues: CASSFGLAGVAGELFF. The CDR3 DNA is TGTGCCAGCAGCTTCGGACTAGCGGGAGTAGCCGGGGAGCTGTTTTTT.

This clone was seen just once. The V gene is TRBV27, the J gene TRBJ2-3; D remains ambiguous. Germline CDR1 reads MNHEY; CDR2 reads SMNVEV (reference sequence). This CDR3 region has 15 residues. V was cut by 0 bases and J by 11 bases, with 18 bases left in between. CDR3 amino acids: CASSLSPPSSLGQYF. The CDR3 bases are TGTGCCAGCAGTTTATCACCCCCCTCATCCCTAGGGCAGTATTTT.

This clone was counted ten times or more. V is TRBV6-6 and J is TRBJ1-1; D may be TRBD1 (5 bases). The CDR3 runs 13 residues. CDR1 is MNHNY and CDR2 is SVGAGI in the germline V gene (reference sequence). The V end was cut by 4 bases, the J end by 1 base, with 7 bases between. CDR3 bases: TGTGCCAGCAGTTTGGGGGGGAACACTGAAGCTTTCTTT. It specifies CASSLGGNTEAFF.

The chain links TRBV9 to TRBJ2-3; TRBD1 matches 10 bases. Unmatched junction bases numbered 6, after V lost 5 bases and J lost 3 bases. Germline loops: CDR1 SGDLS, CDR2 YYNGEE. There are 15 residues in the CDR3. The CDR3 nucleotides read TGTGCCAGCAGTCGACAGGGGGCTGTGACAGATACGCAGTATTTT. Amino acids: CASSRQGAVTDTQYF.

The chain combines TRBV30 with TRBJ2-1, with 10 bases identical to TRBD2. V shed 0 bases, J shed 6 bases, and the junction held 8 bases outside the gene matches. CDR3 length: 16 amino acids. CDR1 and CDR2 from the germline V gene are GTSNPN and SVGIG (reference sequence). CDR3 protein: CAWSVTLAGDLNEQFF. CDR3 nucleotide sequence: TGTGCCTGGAGTGTAACGCTAGCGGGGGATCTCAATGAGCAGTTCTTC. Full variable domain (outside the CDR3, taken from reference TRBV30 and TRBJ2-1): SQTIHQWPATLVQPVGSPLSLECTVEGTSNPNLYWYRQAAGRGLQLLFYSVGIGQISSEVPQNLSASRPQDRQFILSSKKLLLSDSGFYLCAWSVTLAGDLNEQFFGPGTRLTVL.

The genes are TRBV4-1 and TRBJ1-2, with 9 bases matching TRBD1. CDR1 and CDR2 from the germline V gene are MGHRA and YSYEKL. J was trimmed by 4 bases and V by 7 bases; bases with no gene match: 10. The CDR3 loop spans 15 amino acids. CDR3 loop: CASNPGQGTTYGYTF. In DNA, the CDR3 is TGCGCCAGCAACCCGGGACAGGGAACTACCTATGGCTACACCTTC.

V and J are TRBV27 and TRBJ2-1, with D perhaps matching TRBD1 (5 bases). The CDR3 consists of 16 residues. V gave up 0 bases and J gave up 4 bases, with 13 bases separating them. Germline CDR1 and CDR2: MNHEY and SMNVEV (reference sequence). The CDR3 here is CASSLSAGPSYNEQFF. CDR3 in DNA: TGTGCCAGCAGTTTATCGGCAGGGCCCTCGTACAATGAGCAGTTCTTC.

This clone was counted a few times. The chain recombines TRBV7-3 with TRBJ1-1, with D tentatively TRBD1 (5 bases). Germline assignment: CDR1 SGHTA and CDR2 FQGTGA. V gave up 4 bases and J gave up 6 bases, with 12 bases separating them. The CDR3 is 13 residues long. The CDR3 DNA reads TGTGCCAGCAGCTCGTACGGACAAGCTGAAGCTTTCTTT. This gives the protein CASSSYGQAEAFF.

The chain joins TRBV11-3 to TRBJ2-7; a weak D match, TRBD1 (6 bases). Deletions cut 0 bases from V and 3 bases from J, with 9 bases between. The germline V gene has CDR1 SGHNT and CDR2 YENEEA. The CDR3 sequence is 14 residues long. DNA for the CDR3: TGTGCCAGCAGCTTAGATCCGACAGGCTACGAGCAGTACTTC. Protein: CASSLDPTGYEQYF.

V gene TRBV10-1 combines with J gene TRBJ1-4, with D hard to call. Deletions cut 0 bases from V and 10 bases from J, with 21 bases between. In germline, CDR1 is WNHNN, CDR2 SYGVQD (reference sequence). The CDR3 has 17 amino acids. CDR3 residues: CASSESSRPLGNGKLFF. The CDR3 DNA sequence: TGCGCCAGCAGTGAGTCATCACGCCCCCTAGGCAACGGAAAACTGTTTTTT.

This clone was recorded a few times. V and J are TRBV6-1 and TRBJ2-7; D is uncertain. The CDR3 extends over 15 amino acids. Looked up from germline, CDR1 is MNHNS and CDR2 is SASEGT. V lost 4 bases and J lost 2, with 15 bases in between. CDR3 nucleotides: TGTGCCAGCAGTGCAAAGAGTGGGCAGGCCTACGAGCAGTACTTC. This gives the protein CASSAKSGQAYEQYF.